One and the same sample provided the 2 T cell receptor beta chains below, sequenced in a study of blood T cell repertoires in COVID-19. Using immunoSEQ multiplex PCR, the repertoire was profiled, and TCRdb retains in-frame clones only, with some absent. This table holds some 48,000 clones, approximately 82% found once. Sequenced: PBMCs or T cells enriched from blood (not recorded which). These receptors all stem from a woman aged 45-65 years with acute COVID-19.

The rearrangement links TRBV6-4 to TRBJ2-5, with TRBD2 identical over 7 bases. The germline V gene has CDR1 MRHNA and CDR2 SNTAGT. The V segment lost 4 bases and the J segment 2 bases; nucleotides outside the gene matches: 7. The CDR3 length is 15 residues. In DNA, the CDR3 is TGTGCCAGCAGTGTAGTAGCGGGCGATCAAGAGACCCAGTACTTC. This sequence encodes CASSVVAGDQETQYF.

In DNA form, the CDR3 reads TGTGCCAGCAGTTTGCTATCGGACTATAGCAATCAGCCCCAGCATTTT. The encoded protein is CASSLLSDYSNQPQHF. The chain combines TRBV6-2 or TRBV6-3 with TRBJ1-5, with D unresolved. Germline V gives CDR1 MNHEY, CDR2 SVGEGT. V lost 4 bases to trimming and J lost 0 bases, with 13 bases between them. There are 16 residues in the CDR3.